Here is one T cell receptor beta chain with its context. Its antigen is as yet unknown. Clones were read by immunoSEQ multiplex PCR, and TCRdb kept only the in-frame ones, dropping some. The sample contains under 25,000 clones, approximately 84% of which appear only once. This record belongs to a study of OX40 agonist ivuxolimab in advanced cancers. At the level of the study: Dose-escalation patients' cancers were hepatocellular carcinoma, melanoma, renal cell or head and neck cancer.

General study findings and limits: In a subset of nonresponders, normalized T-cell clonal expansion was also low. No antigen was identified for the clonally expanded peripheral T cells. In CD8+ T cells, expanded clones were on average more numerous than in CD4+.

The sequence derives from an adult with an advanced solid tumor such as melanoma, head and neck, liver or kidney cancer. Sequencing used CD4+ or CD8+ T cells sorted from blood, obtained in a trial of the OX40 agonist ivuxolimab.

Here the CDR3 DNA reads TGTGCCAGCAGCCGAATGGTTGAGCAGTTCTTC. It yields the protein CASSRMVEQFF. The rearrangement uses TRBV7-6 and TRBJ2-1; no clear D. V dropped 5 bases and J dropped 9 bases, with 8 bases sitting between them. The CDR3 has 11 amino acids. In germline, CDR1 is SGHVS, CDR2 FNYEAQ. Together with reference TRBV7-6 and TRBJ2-1, the CDR3 gives the full variable domain: GAGVSQSPRYKVTKRGQDVALRCDPISGHVSLYWYRQALGQGPEFLTYFNYEAQQDKSGLPNDRFSAERPEGSISTLTIQRTEQRDSAMYRCASSRMVEQFFGPGTRLTVL.